A single sample is the source of the 23 T cell receptor beta chains below, sequenced in a study of OX40 agonist ivuxolimab in advanced cancers. Repertoires were generated with immunoSEQ multiplex PCR, while TCRdb's copy carries only in-frame clones and drops some. The data show about 55,000 clones, around 80% seen once. This specimen consisted of CD4+ or CD8+ T cells sorted from blood, obtained in a trial of the OX40 agonist ivuxolimab. The receptors stem from an adult with an advanced solid tumor such as melanoma, head and neck, liver or kidney cancer.

The chain links TRBV6-6 to TRBJ1-5; weak D call: TRBD1 (5 bases). V lost 7 bases to trimming and J lost 13 bases, with 20 bases between them. This CDR3 is built from 13 residues. Germline values: CDR1 MNHNY, CDR2 SVGAGI (reference sequence). The CDR3 DNA is TGTGCCAGCAAAGGGGACGGTCTGGCCCCTCAGCATTTT. The encoded protein is CASKGDGLAPQHF.

The rearrangement uses TRBV28 and TRBJ1-5; perhaps TRBD1 as D (6 bases). Trimming cost V 4 bases and J 6 bases, with 13 bases left between them. In germline, CDR1 is MDHEN, CDR2 SYDVKM. The CDR3 has 14 amino acids. CDR3 region: CASSYREPGQPQHF. In DNA form, the CDR3 reads TGTGCCAGCAGTTACAGGGAGCCGGGTCAGCCCCAGCATTTT.

The chain is built from TRBV19 and TRBJ1-1; a possible D gene is TRBD1 (5 bases). In germline, CDR1 is LNHDA, CDR2 SQIVND (reference sequence). This CDR3 has 14 amino acids. The germline V and J ends were trimmed by 7 bases and 0 bases, with 12 bases remaining between them. The CDR3 sequence: CASKVAGLNTEAFF. The DNA for the CDR3 is TGTGCCAGTAAAGTCGCAGGGTTGAACACTGAAGCTTTCTTT. The full variable domain, completed using reference TRBV19 and TRBJ1-1, is DGGITQSPKYLFRKEGQNVTLSCEQNLNHDAMYWYRQDPGQGLRLIYYSQIVNDFQKGDIAEGYSVSREKKESFPLTVTSAQKNPTAFYLCASKVAGLNTEAFFGQGTRLTVV.

V and J are TRBV5-4 and TRBJ2-5, with D perhaps assigned TRBD1 or TRBD2 (6 bases each). CDR1 SGHNT and CDR2 YYREEE come from the germline V gene (reference sequence). The CDR3 totals 15 residues. V was pared by 4 bases and J by 1 base, with 14 bases between. The CDR3 spells CASSPRGGIQETQYF. CDR3 in DNA: TGTGCCAGCAGCCCCCGAGGGGGGATCCAAGAGACCCAGTACTTC.

Turning to this clone: The junction shows a germline mismatch at one end, possibly a read error. The chain uses TRBV6-1 and TRBJ1-5, with unresolved D. Germline CDR1 and CDR2: MNHNS and SASEGT. The CDR3 spans 12 residues. This CDR3 reads CASSGQRVGRNF. The CDR3 region has the DNA TGTGCCAGCAGTGGGCAAAGGGTTGGGAGGAATTTT.

V is TRBV10-3 and J is TRBJ1-4, with unresolved D. Trimming pared 2 bases from V and 6 bases from J, leaving 13 bases between. Germline V gene sequence: CDR1 ENHRY, CDR2 SYGVKD. The CDR3 has 15 residues. CDR3 nucleotide sequence: TGTGCCATCAGTGAGATGGGCGGCGCCGATGAAAAACTGTTTTTT. It codes for CAISEMGGADEKLFF.

This sequence joins TRBV18 and TRBJ1-4, with 8 bases identical to TRBD1. CDR1 is KGHSH, CDR2 LQKENI, per germline. Trimming at V came to 0 bases and at J to 2 bases, leaving 8 bases not matched to a gene. The CDR3 is 18 amino acids. The CDR3 is CASSPPETGDPTNEKLFF. As DNA, the CDR3 is TGTGCCAGCTCACCACCGGAGACAGGGGATCCCACTAATGAAAAACTGTTTTTT.

The DNA for the CDR3 is TGTGCCAGCAGCCAAAAGAACATAAGGACTAGCGGGGGGATTGAGGATACGCAGTATTTT. As protein: CASSQKNIRTSGGIEDTQYF. The chain has TRBV4-2 and TRBJ2-3; TRBD2 matches at 14 bases. This CDR3 is 20 amino acids long. Unmatched junction bases numbered 16, after V lost 2 bases and J lost 6 bases. Germline loops: CDR1 LGHNA, CDR2 YNFKEQ.

The chain combines TRBV6-5 with TRBJ2-5; D perhaps matches TRBD1 (6 bases). Trimming took 6 bases from V and 5 from J, leaving 13 bases between them. Germline values: CDR1 MNHEY, CDR2 SVGAGI. The CDR3 length is 13 residues. The CDR3 DNA reads as TGTGCCAGCAGGGACAGAGGGTGGGAGACCCAGTACTTC. This encodes CASRDRGWETQYF.

The chain employs TRBV4-1 and TRBJ2-3; 9 nucleotides agree with TRBD1. V lost 1 base to trimming and J lost 4 bases; unmatched junction nucleotides: 9. The CDR3 runs 17 residues. Germline V gives CDR1 MGHRA, CDR2 YSYEKL. The CDR3 sequence is CASSQAKGQGPPDTQYF. CDR3 DNA: TGCGCCAGCAGCCAAGCCAAGGGACAGGGCCCCCCAGATACGCAGTATTTT.

This chain connects TRBV5-6 to TRBJ2-7; D unresolved. The CDR3 runs to 14 residues. Germline V lookup: CDR1 SGHDT, CDR2 YYEEEE. Trimming removed 2 bases from V and 1 base from J, with 10 bases in between. The CDR3 bases are TGTGCCAGCAGCTTAACCCCGGCTTCCTACGAGCAGTACTTC. Translation: CASSLTPASYEQYF.

The rearrangement uses TRBV5-6 and TRBJ1-2; D may be TRBD1 (6 bases). The germline V gene has CDR1 SGHDT and CDR2 YYEEEE. The CDR3 has 15 residues. The germline V and J ends were trimmed by 4 bases and 4 bases, with 17 bases remaining between them. This CDR3 is CASSAFLGGIYGYTF. The CDR3 DNA is TGTGCCAGCAGCGCTTTCCTGGGGGGCATCTATGGCTACACCTTC.

The rearrangement joins TRBV6-5 to TRBJ2-7; D may be TRBD2 (5 bases). V gave up 5 bases and J gave up 3 bases, with 14 bases separating them. CDR3 length: 14 residues. CDR1 is MNHEY, CDR2 SVGAGI, per germline. The CDR3 loop reads CASSGGLGRYEQYF. In DNA form, the CDR3 reads TGTGCCAGCAGTGGAGGCCTGGGTCGCTACGAGCAGTACTTC.

V and J are TRBV7-9 and TRBJ1-2; TRBD1 might be the D (5 bases). Trimming left V 1 base short and J 5 bases short, with 14 bases between. The CDR3 totals 15 residues. CDR1 is SEHNR and CDR2 is FQNEAQ in the germline V gene (reference sequence). CDR3 in DNA: TGTGCCAGCAGCTTAGTTCGGGGGGAAGGATATGGCTACACCTTC. Translated: CASSLVRGEGYGYTF.

The V gene is TRBV29-1, the J gene TRBJ1-4; 11 nucleotides agree with TRBD1. CDR1 SQVTM and CDR2 ANQGSEA come from the germline V gene. The J segment lost 14 bases and the V segment lost 5 bases, leaving 7 bases of the junction unmatched. The CDR3 loop spans 12 amino acids. CDR3 nucleotides: TGCAGCGTTCTGGACAGGGGGCGGAACCTGTTTTTT. This sequence encodes CSVLDRGRNLFF.

The chain joins TRBV9 to TRBJ2-6; the match to TRBD1 covers 7 bases. CDR3 length equals 16 residues. Germline CDR1 reads SGDLS; CDR2 reads YYNGEE. Germline trimming cut 2 bases from V and 4 bases from J; bases unmatched to any gene: 6. The CDR3 coding sequence is TGTGCCAGCAGCGTCCTAACAGGGGTCGGGGCCAACGTCCTGACTTTC. As protein: CASSVLTGVGANVLTF.

The V gene is TRBV6-4, the J gene TRBJ2-2; D gene uncertain. The CDR3 loop spans 15 amino acids. The V and J ends lost 7 bases and 0 bases respectively, with 12 bases between them. Germline CDR1 and CDR2: MRHNA and SNTAGT. The CDR3, as DNA: TGTGCCAGCACCCCCGGCAGCGCGAACACCGGGGAGCTGTTTTTT. Its protein is CASTPGSANTGELFF.

The rearrangement links TRBV19 to TRBJ1-4; 8 bases line up with TRBD1. The germline V gene has CDR1 LNHDA and CDR2 SQIVND (reference sequence). CDR3 length: 15 amino acids. V dropped 7 bases and J dropped 5; count of bases not matched to a gene: 9. The CDR3 loop is CASIKRGQANEKLFF. DNA of the CDR3: TGTGCCAGTATCAAGCGGGGACAGGCAAATGAAAAACTGTTTTTT.

This clone was seen a few times. Because the CDR3 is missing its conserved closing phenylalanine or tryptophan, this is likely a read error. No DNA is shown, since the ends of the CDR3 on it are uncertain; the CDR3 is the one TCRdb lists. The J gene is TRBJ1-5, the V gene TRBV5-5; no DNA check was done on the table's D call, TRBD1. Termini included, the CDR3 measures 14 amino acids. The germline V gene has CDR1 SGHKS and CDR2 YYEKEE (reference sequence). The CDR3 loop reads CASSLEVDGRGLHL.

Concerning this clone itself: One end of the junction is discordant with germline, which a read error may explain. Other DNA sequences of this sample code for an identical CDR3. The chain employs TRBV10-3 and TRBJ2-2, with 8 bases matching TRBD2. Germline CDR1 is ENHRY and CDR2 is SYGVKD. This CDR3 is 15 amino acids long. CDR3 in DNA: TGCGCCATCAGTGAACGGGGGGGCTTGACCGGGGAGCTGTTTTTT. Residues: CAISERGGLTGELFF.

The chain joins TRBV2 to TRBJ1-5, with TRBD1 identical over 7 bases. The germline V gene encodes CDR1 SNHLY and CDR2 FYNNEI. The CDR3 length is 15 residues. V lost 2 bases and J lost 9; bases outside the gene matches: 10. CDR3 sequence reads: CASSETGEKGGPQHF. The CDR3 nucleotides read TGTGCCAGCAGTGAAACAGGGGAGAAGGGGGGGCCCCAGCATTTT.

The J gene is TRBJ2-1, the V gene TRBV28, with unresolved D. This CDR3 region has 14 residues. Germline V CDR1 and CDR2: MDHEN, SYDVKM. Trimming took off 3 bases at V and 1 base at J, with 7 bases between the two ends. The CDR3 here is CASSFPPSYNEQFF. CDR3 nucleotides: TGTGCCAGCAGTTTTCCCCCTTCCTACAATGAGCAGTTCTTC. Variable domain in full (rest from reference TRBV28 and TRBJ2-1): DVKVTQSSRYLVKRTGEKVFLECVQDMDHENMFWYRQDPGLGLRLIYFSYDVKMKEKGDIPEGYSVSREKKERFSLILESASTNQTSMYLCASSFPPSYNEQFFGPGTRLTVL.

The CDR3 sequence: CASSQPMSGYTF. For the CDR3, the DNA is TGTGCCAGCAGCCAACCGATGAGCGGCTACACCTTC. The chain links TRBV11-2 to TRBJ1-2; D gene ambiguous. The CDR3 covers 12 residues. Trimming shortened V by 5 bases and J by 8 bases, and 12 bases separated the two germline ends. Germline values: CDR1 SGHAT, CDR2 FQNNGV.